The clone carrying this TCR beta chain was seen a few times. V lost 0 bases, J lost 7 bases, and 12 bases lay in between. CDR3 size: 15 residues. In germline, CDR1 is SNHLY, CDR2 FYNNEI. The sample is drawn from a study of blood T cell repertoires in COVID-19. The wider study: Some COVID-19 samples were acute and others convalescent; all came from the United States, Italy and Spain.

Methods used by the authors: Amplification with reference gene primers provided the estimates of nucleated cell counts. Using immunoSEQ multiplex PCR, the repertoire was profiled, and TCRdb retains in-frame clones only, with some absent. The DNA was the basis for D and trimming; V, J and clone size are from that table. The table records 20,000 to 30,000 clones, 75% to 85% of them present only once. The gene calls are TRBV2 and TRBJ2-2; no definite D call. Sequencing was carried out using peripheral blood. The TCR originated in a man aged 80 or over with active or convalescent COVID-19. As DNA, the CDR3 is TGTGCCAGCAGTGAAGCGGCCGTGGCTGGCGGGGAGCTGTTTTTT. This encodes CASSEAAVAGGELFF. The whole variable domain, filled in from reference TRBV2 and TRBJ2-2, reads EPEVTQTPSHQVTQMGQEVILRCVPISNHLYFYWYRQILGQKVEFLVSFYNNEISEKSEIFDDQFSVERPDGSNFTLKIRSTKLEDSAMYFCASSEAAVAGGELFFGEGSRLTVL.